The 11 T cell receptor beta chains below come from one sample, sequenced in a study of blood T cell repertoires in COVID-19. Method: immunoSEQ multiplex PCR; TCRdb's copy keeps in-frame clones and lacks some. The sample contains about 380,000 clones, 70% to 85% of which appear only once. The sequencing input was peripheral blood. Every receptor here comes from a human donor with acute or convalescent COVID-19. The donor label of this sample is uncertain.

The chain uses TRBV3-1 (or the pseudogene TRBV3-2) and TRBJ2-5, with a weak D call TRBD1 (6 bases). Per the germline V gene, CDR1 is LGHDT and CDR2 is YNNKEL (reference sequence). CDR3 length equals 14 residues. V lost 4 bases and J 5 bases, leaving 14 bases between the germline ends. CDR3 DNA: TGTGCCAGCAGCCGCAACACAGGGACGGAGACCCAGTACTTC. Translating gives CASSRNTGTETQYF.

The genes are TRBV10-3 and TRBJ2-2; TRBD1 aligns across 9 bases. CDR1 is ENHRY and CDR2 is SYGVKD in the germline V gene. With 0 bases clipped from V and 3 bases from J, the junction kept 5 bases outside the gene matches. CDR3 length: 17 amino acids. CDR3 in amino acids: CAISESGGTGYTGELFF. DNA of the CDR3: TGTGCCATCAGTGAGTCTGGGGGGACAGGGTACACCGGGGAGCTGTTTTTT.

The V call is TRBV2, the J call TRBJ1-4; D is ambiguous. The CDR3 spans 13 residues. Trimming stripped 8 bases from V and 8 bases from J, with 15 bases between. Germline V gene lookup returns CDR1 SNHLY and CDR2 FYNNEI. The CDR3 DNA follows: TGTGCCAGCGATCGGGGATTTGGGGAAAAACTGTTTTTT. It is translated as CASDRGFGEKLFF.

The CDR3 protein is CASSLMPLPSGGNIQYF. DNA of the CDR3: TGTGCCAGCAGCCTTATGCCCCTCCCTAGCGGGGGAAACATTCAGTACTTC. The chain joins TRBV27 to TRBJ2-4; TRBD2 matches 10 bases. From germline, CDR1 is MNHEY and CDR2 SMNVEV (reference sequence). The CDR3 totals 17 residues. J gave up 6 bases and V 6 bases, and 14 bases lay outside the gene matches.

The V and J genes are TRBV12-5 and TRBJ1-2; TRBD1 is a possible D gene (5 bases). CDR3 length: 13 residues. The ends were cut back, 2 bases at V and 5 bases at J, with 9 bases in the middle. Germline V gene sequence: CDR1 LGHNT, CDR2 FRNRAP. CDR3 residues: CASGLPGNYGYTF. The CDR3 nucleotides read TGTGCTAGTGGTTTGCCAGGGAATTATGGCTACACCTTC.

The chain has TRBV6-1 and TRBJ2-3; D is unresolved. Looked up from germline, CDR1 is MNHNS and CDR2 is SASEGT. The CDR3 has 12 residues. V was trimmed by 1 base and J by 8 bases, leaving 7 bases between them. The CDR3 DNA follows: TGTGCCAGCAGTGAAGTCCCGGGTACGCAGTATTTT. Amino acids: CASSEVPGTQYF.

The rearrangement joins TRBV30 to TRBJ1-5; D gene ambiguous. V lost 1 base, J lost 3 bases, and 10 bases lay in between. CDR1 is GTSNPN and CDR2 is SVGIG in the germline V gene (reference sequence). CDR3 length: 14 amino acids. The CDR3 DNA reads TGTGCCTGGAGTGAACAGAATCTCAATCAGCCCCAGCATTTT. Residues: CAWSEQNLNQPQHF.

The rearrangement uses TRBV28 and TRBJ1-6, with TRBD1 matching over 9 bases. The trim removed 5 bases at V and 10 bases at J, leaving 9 bases unmatched. The CDR3 is 15 residues long. CDR1 and CDR2 from the germline V gene are MDHEN and SYDVKM. The CDR3, as DNA: TGTGCCAGCAGTGCAGGACAGGGGATGGTGTCACCCCTCCACTTT. Its translation: CASSAGQGMVSPLHF.

The V gene is TRBV30, the J gene TRBJ1-2, with unresolved D. The CDR3 covers 11 residues. V was trimmed by 4 bases and J by 10 bases, leaving 13 bases between them. CDR1 is GTSNPN, CDR2 SVGIG, per germline (reference sequence). DNA of the CDR3: TGTGCCTGGACTAGGTTAAAGGACTACACCTTC. Its translation: CAWTRLKDYTF.

This clone has at least ten counts. The chain has TRBV7-9 and TRBJ1-2, with a weak D call TRBD1 (6 bases). The V gene lost 4 bases and the J gene lost 2 bases, with 11 bases spanning the gap. Germline V gene lookup returns CDR1 SEHNR and CDR2 FQNEAQ (reference sequence). This CDR3 has 14 amino acids. Written as DNA, the CDR3 is TGTGCCAGCAGCTCCATACAGGGAAACTATGGCTACACCTTC. It encodes CASSSIQGNYGYTF.

This chain connects TRBV6-5 to TRBJ2-3; D is perhaps TRBD2 (6 bases). Deletions cut 5 bases from V and 0 bases from J, with 12 bases between. The V gene's germline CDR1 is MNHEY and CDR2 SVGAGI. The CDR3 has 15 amino acids. Here the CDR3 reads CASSPWDFSTDTQYF. The CDR3 DNA is TGTGCCAGCAGTCCATGGGACTTCAGCACAGATACGCAGTATTTT.